The subject of this entry is one TCR beta chain. The antigen is unknown. The assay was immunoSEQ multiplex PCR, and TCRdb's table has in-frame clones only and misses some. The repertoire holds over 110,000 clones, roughly nine tenths seen once, with about a tenth in the top ten. These data are taken from a study of T cell responses to AZD1222 COVID-19 vaccine. Whole-study findings and limits: Repertoire samples came only from after the peak T cell response. Close to half of spike-specific TCRs reportedly recognize unmutated variant regions. Among those given AZD1222, only 5 to 7 were seropositive at baseline.

Analysis merged second doses at about 4 or about 12 weeks. The source was peripheral blood, collected 28 days after the second AZD1222 dose. This sequence was found in an adult who received the AZD1222 COVID-19 vaccine.

CDR3 in DNA: TGTGCCAGCTCACCGGGACAGGGCAACACTGAAGCTTTCTTT. Translating it yields CASSPGQGNTEAFF. The V and J genes are TRBV18 and TRBJ1-1, with 9 bases aligning to TRBD1. The CDR3 has 14 residues. V lost 3 bases to trimming and J lost 2 bases; unmatched junction nucleotides: 1. CDR1 and CDR2 (germline): KGHSH, LQKENI.